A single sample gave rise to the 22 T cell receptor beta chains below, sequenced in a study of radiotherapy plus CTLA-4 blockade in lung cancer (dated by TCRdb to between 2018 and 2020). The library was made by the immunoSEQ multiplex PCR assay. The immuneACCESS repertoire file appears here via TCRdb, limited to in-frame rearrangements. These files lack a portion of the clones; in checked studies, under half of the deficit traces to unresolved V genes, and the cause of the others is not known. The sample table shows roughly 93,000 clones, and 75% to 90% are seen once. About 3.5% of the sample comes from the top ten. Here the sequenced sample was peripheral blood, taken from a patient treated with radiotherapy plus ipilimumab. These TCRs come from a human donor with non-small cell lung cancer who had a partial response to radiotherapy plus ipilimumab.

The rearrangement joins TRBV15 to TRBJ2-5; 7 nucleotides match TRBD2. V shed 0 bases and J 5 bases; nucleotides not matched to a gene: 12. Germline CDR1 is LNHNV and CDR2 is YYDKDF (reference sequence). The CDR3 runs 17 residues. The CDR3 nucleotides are TGTGCCACCAGCAGAGATGCGGGAGCGCTTGTTCGGGAGACCCAGTACTTC. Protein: CATSRDAGALVRETQYF.

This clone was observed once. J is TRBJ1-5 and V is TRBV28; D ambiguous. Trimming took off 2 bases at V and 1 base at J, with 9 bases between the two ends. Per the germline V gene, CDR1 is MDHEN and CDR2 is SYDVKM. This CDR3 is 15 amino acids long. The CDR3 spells CASSLLPVSNQPQHF. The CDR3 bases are TGTGCCAGCAGTTTACTCCCGGTGAGCAATCAGCCCCAGCATTTT.

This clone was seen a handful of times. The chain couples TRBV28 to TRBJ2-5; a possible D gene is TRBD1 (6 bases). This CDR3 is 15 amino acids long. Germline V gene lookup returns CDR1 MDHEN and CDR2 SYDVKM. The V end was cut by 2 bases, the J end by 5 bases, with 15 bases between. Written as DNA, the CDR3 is TGTGCCAGCAGTTTACAGGGGACGGGGTGGGAGACCCAGTACTTC. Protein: CASSLQGTGWETQYF.

The CDR3 coding sequence is TGTGCCAGCAGTCTGTGGGAGGCAACGGGCTACACCTTC. Protein: CASSLWEATGYTF. The chain links TRBV6-5 to TRBJ1-2; D is unclear. The germline V gene has CDR1 MNHEY and CDR2 SVGAGI. The CDR3 is made up of 13 amino acids. V shed 5 bases and J shed 8 bases, with 15 bases lying between them.

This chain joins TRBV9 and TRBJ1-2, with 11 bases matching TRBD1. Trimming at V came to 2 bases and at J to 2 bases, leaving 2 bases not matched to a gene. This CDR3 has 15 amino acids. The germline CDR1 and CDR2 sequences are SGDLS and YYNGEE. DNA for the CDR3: TGTGCCAGCAGCGTCCGGACAGGGGGCAACTATGGCTACACCTTC. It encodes CASSVRTGGNYGYTF.

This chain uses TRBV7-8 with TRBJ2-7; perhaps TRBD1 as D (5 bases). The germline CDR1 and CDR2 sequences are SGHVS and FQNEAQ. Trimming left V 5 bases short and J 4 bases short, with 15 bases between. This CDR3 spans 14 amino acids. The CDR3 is CASSPDSSSYEQYF. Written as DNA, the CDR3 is TGTGCCAGCAGCCCTGACAGTTCTTCGTACGAGCAGTACTTC.

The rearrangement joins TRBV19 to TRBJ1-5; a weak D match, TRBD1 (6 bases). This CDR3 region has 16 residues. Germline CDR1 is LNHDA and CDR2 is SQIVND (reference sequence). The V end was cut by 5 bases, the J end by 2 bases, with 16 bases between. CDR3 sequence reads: CASSLPQGVGNQPQHF. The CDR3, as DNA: TGTGCCAGTAGTCTCCCACAGGGAGTCGGCAATCAGCCCCAGCATTTT.

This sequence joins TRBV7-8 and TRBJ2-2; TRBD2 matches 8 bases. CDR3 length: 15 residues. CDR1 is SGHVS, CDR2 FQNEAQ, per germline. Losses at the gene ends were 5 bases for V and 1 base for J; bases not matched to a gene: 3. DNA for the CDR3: TGTGCCAGCAGCCTTAGCGGGGTGAACACCGGGGAGCTGTTTTTT. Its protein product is CASSLSGVNTGELFF.

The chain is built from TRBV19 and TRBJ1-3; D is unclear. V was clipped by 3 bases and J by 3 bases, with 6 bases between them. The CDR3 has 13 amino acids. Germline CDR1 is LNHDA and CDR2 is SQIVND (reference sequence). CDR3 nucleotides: TGTGCCAGTAGTATTGCAGTTGGAAACACCATATATTTT. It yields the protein CASSIAVGNTIYF.

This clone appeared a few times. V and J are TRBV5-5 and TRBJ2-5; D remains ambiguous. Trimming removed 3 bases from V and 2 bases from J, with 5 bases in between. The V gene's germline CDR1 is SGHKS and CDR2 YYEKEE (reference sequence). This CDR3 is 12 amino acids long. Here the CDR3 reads CASSSQQETQYF. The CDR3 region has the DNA TGTGCCAGCAGCTCCCAGCAAGAGACCCAGTACTTC.

For the CDR3, the DNA is TGTGCCAGCTCATTAGCTAGCGGGAGGGACAATGAGCAGTTCTTC. Its translation is CASSLASGRDNEQFF. The V call is TRBV18, the J call TRBJ2-1; 12 nucleotides match TRBD2. J lost 5 bases, V lost 5 bases, and 4 bases had no gene match. Per the germline V gene, CDR1 is KGHSH and CDR2 is LQKENI. This CDR3 is built from 15 residues.

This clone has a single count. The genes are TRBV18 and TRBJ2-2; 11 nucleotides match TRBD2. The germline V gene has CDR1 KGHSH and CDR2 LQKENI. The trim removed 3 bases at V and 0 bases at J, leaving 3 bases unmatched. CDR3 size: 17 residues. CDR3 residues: CASSPLAGGPNTGELFF. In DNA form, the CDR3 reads TGTGCCAGCTCACCTTTAGCGGGAGGGCCGAACACCGGGGAGCTGTTTTTT. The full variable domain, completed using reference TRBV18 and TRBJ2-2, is NAGVMQNPRHLVRRRGQEARLRCSPMKGHSHVYWYRQLPEEGLKFMVYLQKENIIDESGMPKERFSAEFPKEGPSILRIQQVVRGDSAAYFCASSPLAGGPNTGELFFGEGSRLTVL.

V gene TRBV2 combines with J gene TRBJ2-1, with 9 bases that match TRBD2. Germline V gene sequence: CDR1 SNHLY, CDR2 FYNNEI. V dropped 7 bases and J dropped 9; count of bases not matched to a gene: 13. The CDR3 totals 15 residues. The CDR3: CASTGVAGVGGEQFF. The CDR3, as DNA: TGTGCCAGCACAGGGGTAGCGGGAGTAGGGGGTGAGCAGTTCTTC.

The CDR3 coding sequence is TGTGCCAGCAGCCAAGATGGGGGGGCCGCGGAGGGCTACACCTTC. Encoded protein: CASSQDGGAAEGYTF. V usage is TRBV4-2 and J usage is TRBJ1-2; D is perhaps TRBD1 (6 bases). The CDR3 loop spans 15 amino acids. V gave up 0 bases and J gave up 8 bases, with 16 bases separating them. CDR1 is LGHNA and CDR2 is YNFKEQ in the germline V gene.

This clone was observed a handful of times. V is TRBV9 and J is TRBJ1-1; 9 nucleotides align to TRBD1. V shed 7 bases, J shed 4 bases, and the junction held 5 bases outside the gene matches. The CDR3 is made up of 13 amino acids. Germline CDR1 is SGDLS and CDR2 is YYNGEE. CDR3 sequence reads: CASGQGFGTEAFF. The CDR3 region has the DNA TGTGCCAGCGGACAGGGGTTTGGCACTGAAGCTTTCTTT.

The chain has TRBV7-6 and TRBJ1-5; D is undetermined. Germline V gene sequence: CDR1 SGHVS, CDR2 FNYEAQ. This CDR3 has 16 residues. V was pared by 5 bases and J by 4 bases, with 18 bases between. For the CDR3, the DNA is TGTGCCAGCAGCCTAAATTCCGGGGAAAAAAATCAGCCCCAGCATTTT. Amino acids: CASSLNSGEKNQPQHF.

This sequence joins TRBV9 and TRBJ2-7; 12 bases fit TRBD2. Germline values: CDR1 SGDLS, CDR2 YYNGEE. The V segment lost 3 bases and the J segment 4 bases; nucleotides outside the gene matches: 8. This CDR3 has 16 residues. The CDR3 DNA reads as TGTGCCAGCAGCGAGGGAAACGGACTAGCGGGATACGAGCAGTACTTC. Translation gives CASSEGNGLAGYEQYF.

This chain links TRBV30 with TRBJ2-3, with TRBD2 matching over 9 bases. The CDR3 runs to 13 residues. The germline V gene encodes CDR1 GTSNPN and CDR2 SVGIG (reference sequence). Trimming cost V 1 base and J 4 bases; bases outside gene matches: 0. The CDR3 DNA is TGTGCCTGGAGTGGCGGGAGGGCAGATACGCAGTATTTT. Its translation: CAWSGGRADTQYF. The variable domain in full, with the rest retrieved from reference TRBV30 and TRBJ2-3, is SQTIHQWPATLVQPVGSPLSLECTVEGTSNPNLYWYRQAAGRGLQLLFYSVGIGQISSEVPQNLSASRPQDRQFILSSKKLLLSDSGFYLCAWSGGRADTQYFGPGTRLTVL.

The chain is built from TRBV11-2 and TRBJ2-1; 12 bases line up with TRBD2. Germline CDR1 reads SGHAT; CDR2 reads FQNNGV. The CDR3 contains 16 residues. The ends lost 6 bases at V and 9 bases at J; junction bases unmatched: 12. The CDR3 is CASSPLLAGGNGEQFF. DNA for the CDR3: TGTGCCAGCAGTCCACTTCTAGCGGGAGGGAACGGTGAGCAGTTCTTC.

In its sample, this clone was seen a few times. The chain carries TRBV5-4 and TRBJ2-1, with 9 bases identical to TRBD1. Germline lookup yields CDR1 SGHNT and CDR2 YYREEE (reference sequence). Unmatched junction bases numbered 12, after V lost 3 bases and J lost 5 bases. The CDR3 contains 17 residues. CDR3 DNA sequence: TGTGCCAGCAGCTCCGGGACAGGGTCGGCTAACGACAATGAGCAGTTCTTC. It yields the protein CASSSGTGSANDNEQFF.

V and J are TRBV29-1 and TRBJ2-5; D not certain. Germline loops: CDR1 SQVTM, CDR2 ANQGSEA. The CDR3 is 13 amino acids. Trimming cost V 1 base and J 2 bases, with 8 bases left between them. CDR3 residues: CSVEVAPQETQYF. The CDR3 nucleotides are TGCAGCGTTGAAGTGGCCCCGCAAGAGACCCAGTACTTC.

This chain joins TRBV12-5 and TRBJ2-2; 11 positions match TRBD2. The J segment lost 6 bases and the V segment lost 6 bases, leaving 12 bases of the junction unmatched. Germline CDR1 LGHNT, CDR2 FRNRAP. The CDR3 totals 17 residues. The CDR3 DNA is TGTGCTAGTGGATTGACTAGCGGGATGTTAGTACCCGGGGAGCTGTTTTTT. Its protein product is CASGLTSGMLVPGELFF.